This T cell receptor (beta chain) was found in a study of OX40 agonist ivuxolimab in advanced cancers. Whole-study context: Administration of intravenous ivuxolimab to patients occurred every 2 weeks at 0.01 to 10 mg/kg. From roughly 20 to 90 years was the age range, with a mean of around 54 years, and 65% to 90% were male. Prior checkpoint blockade (anti-PD-1, anti-PD-L1 or anti-CTLA-4) was permitted; 35% to 50% had it.

Using immunoSEQ multiplex PCR, the repertoire was profiled, and TCRdb retains in-frame clones only, with some absent. The profile shows about 81,000 clones, roughly 91% of them singletons. Comments on this clone: No antigen is known for it.

The ends were cut back, 4 bases at V and 5 bases at J, with 9 bases in the middle. The CDR3 totals 13 residues. Germline V lookup: CDR1 LNHDA, CDR2 SQIVND (reference sequence). Study outcomes and limitations: At 0.1 to 3.0 mg/kg, clonal expansion of CD4+ and CD8+ blood T cells had occurred by week 6.

The chain couples TRBV19 to TRBJ1-5, with D hard to call. The starting material was CD4+ or CD8+ T cells sorted from blood, obtained in a trial of the OX40 agonist ivuxolimab. The sequence was obtained from an adult with an advanced solid tumor such as melanoma, head and neck, liver or kidney cancer. The CDR3 DNA sequence: TGTGCCAGTAGTACAGGAACCTATCAGCCCCAGCATTTT. Translating gives CASSTGTYQPQHF.